This T cell receptor (beta chain) was captured in a study of OX40 agonist ivuxolimab in advanced cancers. Study-wide results and limits: Those patients achieving a partial response at 0.1-3.0 mg/kg showed among the lowest clonal expansion.

A remark on this clone: Its antigen remains unknown.

Peripheral blood came from all dose cohorts at three timepoints. The table came from immunoSEQ multiplex PCR; TCRdb's copy has only in-frame clones and leaves some out. The data contain around 40,000 clones, about 86% of them singletons. The TCR sequence derives from an adult with an advanced solid tumor such as melanoma, head and neck, liver or kidney cancer. The sequencing here drew on CD4+ or CD8+ T cells sorted from blood, taken in a trial of the OX40 agonist ivuxolimab.

The CDR3 protein is CASSLTRQNYGYTF. CDR3 in DNA: TGTGCCAGCAGTTTAACCCGACAGAACTATGGCTACACCTTC. The chain uses TRBV28 and TRBJ1-2, with D tentatively TRBD1 (5 bases). The V gene lost 2 bases and the J gene lost 2 bases, with 9 bases spanning the gap. Germline V gives CDR1 MDHEN, CDR2 SYDVKM. The CDR3 spans 14 residues.